Below are 18 T cell receptor beta chains sequenced from a single sample in a study of shared clonotypes between healthy human individuals. Profiled with immunoSEQ multiplex PCR; TCRdb holds only in-frame clones, not every one. Of 1 million to 1.2 million clones in the sample, about 72% were seen once. Sequencing was done on a sample of memory CD4+ T cells from PBMCs. Specified subset: CD45RA-negative fraction. Source of these receptors: a man younger than 35 in good health. Some clones in this sample may be carry-over from other donors' samples.

The chain joins TRBV6-6 to TRBJ1-5, with D tentatively TRBD1 (5 bases). The V gene lost 8 bases and the J gene lost 1 base, with 12 bases spanning the gap. CDR1 is MNHNY, CDR2 SVGAGI, per germline (reference sequence). CDR3 size: 14 residues. Written as DNA, the CDR3 is TGTGCCAGCGTCGGGGGGGGAAGCAATCAGCCCCAGCATTTT. Its translation is CASVGGGSNQPQHF.

The chain is built from TRBV5-1 and TRBJ2-2, with 10 bases matching TRBD2. This CDR3 has 15 residues. V trimming: 2 bases; J trimming: 5 bases; junction bases outside the gene matches: 3. CDR1 is SGHRS, CDR2 YFSETQ, per germline. CDR3 DNA: TGCGCCAGCAGCTTCGGACTAGCGGAAACCGGGGAGCTGTTTTTT. Amino acid sequence: CASSFGLAETGELFF. Looking up the rest from reference TRBV5-1 and TRBJ2-2 gives the full variable domain: KAGVTQTPRYLIKTRGQQVTLSCSPISGHRSVSWYQQTPGQGLQFLFEYFSETQRNKGNFPGRFSGRQFSNSRSEMNVSTLELGDSALYLCASSFGLAETGELFFGEGSRLTVL.

The rearrangement uses TRBV27 and TRBJ1-2, with D unclear. The CDR3 is 14 residues long. V lost 4 bases and J lost 8, with 17 bases in between. Germline V CDR1 and CDR2: MNHEY, SMNVEV (reference sequence). CDR3 DNA sequence: TGTGCCAGCAGTTCTTGGACGGCTGAACGCGGCTACACCTTC. Translated: CASSSWTAERGYTF.

The chain combines TRBV2 with TRBJ1-5, with 8 bases aligning to TRBD1. From germline, CDR1 is SNHLY and CDR2 FYNNEI. V lost 7 bases to trimming and J lost 0 bases; unmatched junction nucleotides: 11. The CDR3 spans 17 residues. The CDR3 DNA sequence: TGTGCCAGCATGATGGGGGACAGGTCCTATAGCAATCAGCCCCAGCATTTT. Protein product: CASMMGDRSYSNQPQHF.

The rearrangement uses TRBV19 and TRBJ2-7, with TRBD1 matching over 7 bases. Looked up from germline, CDR1 is LNHDA and CDR2 is SQIVND (reference sequence). Losses at the gene ends were 4 bases for V and 2 bases for J; bases not matched to a gene: 5. This CDR3 region has 14 residues. The CDR3 DNA reads as TGTGCCAGTAGTACACAGGGGCGCACCTACGAGCAGTACTTC. Translated: CASSTQGRTYEQYF.

This clone appeared a single time. The chain uses TRBV21-1 and TRBJ2-7; the table's D call, TRBD1, has no DNA check behind it. TRBV21-1 is assigned pseudogene status. The CDR3 covers 12 residues. The CDR3 is CARRDRGYEQYF. CDR3 nucleotide sequence: TGTGCCAGACGGGACAGGGGCTACGAGCAGTACTTC.

This clone was detected only a few times. The chain carries TRBV5-6 and TRBJ1-2; a weak D match, TRBD1 (6 bases). Deletions cut 4 bases from V and 8 bases from J, with 15 bases between. CDR1 is SGHDT and CDR2 is YYEEEE in the germline V gene. The CDR3 extends over 13 amino acids. The CDR3 sequence is CASSATGIPGYTF. In DNA form, the CDR3 reads TGTGCCAGCAGCGCCACAGGGATCCCCGGCTACACCTTC.

This clone appeared a single time. The chain uses TRBV11-2 and TRBJ2-1; D unresolved. Trimming took 1 base from V and 10 from J, leaving 20 bases between them. CDR3 length: 16 amino acids. Germline V lookup: CDR1 SGHAT, CDR2 FQNNGV. The CDR3 bases are TGTGCCAGCAGCTTAGGACGGACGTCAGCCTTCCAAGAGCAGTTCTTC. Protein sequence: CASSLGRTSAFQEQFF. Variable domain in full (rest from reference TRBV11-2 and TRBJ2-1): EAGVAQSPRYKIIEKRQSVAFWCNPISGHATLYWYQQILGQGPKLLIQFQNNGVVDDSQLPKDRFSAERLKGVDSTLKIQPAKLEDSAVYLCASSLGRTSAFQEQFFGPGTRLTVL.

The rearrangement uses TRBV28 and TRBJ1-2; 7 bases agree with TRBD1. Trimming removed 4 bases from V and 1 base from J; junction bases left unmatched: 9. The V gene's germline CDR1 is MDHEN and CDR2 SYDVKM. CDR3 length: 16 amino acids. This chain's CDR3 is CASSSQTGMGNYGYTF. In DNA form, the CDR3 reads TGTGCCAGCAGTTCCCAGACAGGGATGGGTAACTATGGCTACACCTTC.

The CDR3 spells CASSWGITTGEQYF. The CDR3, as DNA: TGCGCCAGCAGCTGGGGGATTACCACGGGCGAGCAGTACTTC. The chain uses TRBV5-1 and TRBJ2-7; D may correspond to TRBD1 or TRBD2 (5 bases each). This CDR3 has 14 residues. Germline V gene data show CDR1 as SGHRS and CDR2 as YFSETQ. V was pared by 3 bases and J by 6 bases, with 16 bases between.

CDR3: CASSYGRANEQFF. CDR3 bases: TGTGCCAGCAGTTATGGCCGGGCAAATGAGCAGTTCTTC. This chain joins TRBV28 and TRBJ2-1; D is unresolved. This CDR3 has 13 amino acids. V was clipped by 4 bases and J by 7 bases, with 11 bases between them. The germline V gene encodes CDR1 MDHEN and CDR2 SYDVKM.

The V and J genes are TRBV2 and TRBJ1-4, with a weak D call TRBD1 (5 bases). With 6 bases removed from V and 11 bases from J, the gap between germline ends came to 19 bases. CDR1 and CDR2 (germline): SNHLY, FYNNEI. The CDR3 loop spans 14 amino acids. This CDR3 reads CASRTQGPALKLFF. CDR3 DNA: TGTGCCAGCAGGACGCAGGGTCCGGCCTTGAAACTGTTTTTT.

The CDR3 sequence is CASSHRGRRGYSNQPQHF. CDR3 nucleotides: TGTGCCAGTAGTCACAGGGGGCGGCGGGGATATAGCAATCAGCCCCAGCATTTT. This chain uses TRBV19 with TRBJ1-5, with 9 bases lining up with TRBD1. CDR3 length: 18 amino acids. V trimming: 5 bases; J trimming: 0 bases; junction bases outside the gene matches: 11. Per germline, CDR1 LNHDA and CDR2 SQIVND (reference sequence).

This clone was detected a few times. The CDR3 spells CASSESRYSNQPQHF. The DNA of the CDR3 is TGCGCCAGCAGTGAGAGCAGATATAGCAATCAGCCCCAGCATTTT. V gene TRBV10-1 combines with J gene TRBJ1-5; D gene ambiguous. The V gene lost 2 bases and the J gene lost 0 bases, with 8 bases spanning the gap. The CDR3 has 15 residues. Per the germline V gene, CDR1 is WNHNN and CDR2 is SYGVQD (reference sequence).

V and J are TRBV25-1 and TRBJ2-7; D is uncertain. The CDR3 consists of 16 residues. Germline-derived CDR1 and CDR2 are MGHDK and SYGVNS. The V end was cut by 2 bases, the J end by 0 bases, with 14 bases between. CDR3 coding DNA: TGTGCCAGCAGTGAAGAGACCGATCTTTACTCCTACGAGCAGTACTTC. Encoded protein: CASSEETDLYSYEQYF.

The chain is built from TRBV6-5 and TRBJ2-7; 12 nucleotides align to TRBD2. Germline V gene data show CDR1 as MNHEY and CDR2 as SVGAGI. This CDR3 is 15 amino acids long. The V segment lost 2 bases and the J segment 4 bases; nucleotides outside the gene matches: 3. CDR3 region: CASSYATSGSYEQYF. CDR3 nucleotides: TGTGCCAGCAGTTACGCGACTAGCGGGAGTTACGAGCAGTACTTC.

This CDR3 reads CASSSRTGTGGREQYF. In DNA form, the CDR3 reads TGTGCCAGTAGCAGCAGAACCGGGACAGGGGGTCGGGAGCAGTACTTC. The chain carries TRBV19 and TRBJ2-7; 11 positions match TRBD1. CDR1 LNHDA and CDR2 SQIVND come from the germline V gene (reference sequence). The CDR3 totals 16 residues. V dropped 6 bases and J dropped 7; count of bases not matched to a gene: 14.

The rearrangement uses TRBV7-8 and TRBJ2-1, with 10 bases matching TRBD2. Per the germline V gene, CDR1 is SGHVS and CDR2 is FQNEAQ. This CDR3 spans 14 amino acids. J was trimmed by 9 bases and V by 4 bases; bases with no gene match: 6. CDR3 DNA: TGTGCCAGCAGCTCGCTAGCGGGAGTCACTGAGCAGTTCTTC. It translates to CASSSLAGVTEQFF.